This T cell receptor (beta chain) comes out of a study of PD-L1 blockade in urothelial cancer (dated by TCRdb to about 2017). Background on the whole study: About 90% of the 29 patients were identified as males with urothelial cancer of bladder origin, and a prior smoking history was reported by 18 of 29 patients. Pretreatment blood TCR-seq was available for about 28 patients, at least one posttreatment blood collection was obtained for about 24 patients, and tumor TCR-seq was available for about 24 patients. An exploratory multi-omic analysis was conducted of the somatic, immune and clinical correlates of response to PD-L1 blockade with atezolizumab in urothelial cancer. Blood samples yielded a median of approximately 150,000 T cells and roughly 83,000 unique TCRs, with median clonality about 0.08. In the same patients, pretreatment tumors underwent whole exome sequencing and RNA sequencing in addition to TCR sequencing. Pretreatment tumor samples, along with matched peripheral blood collected serially before and after atezolizumab treatment, underwent TCR sequencing. About 10 patients achieved durable clinical benefit and about 19 did not. Durable clinical benefit was defined as a progression-free survival longer than 6 months, and TCR features were additionally tested against progression-free survival and overall survival. An ECOG performance status of 0 or 1 was recorded for the patients, and 0 to 3 prior chemotherapy regimens had been received by the patients. Blood samples were analyzed at two time points: 3 weeks after treatment start (second dose) and 6 weeks after treatment start.

Sample time point, as interpreted from the label and publication: pretreatment peripheral blood. The Qiagen DNeasy Blood extraction kit was used to purify genomic DNA from total PBMCs and from tumor samples. PBMCs were collected pretreatment and during treatment and were isolated and stored as previously described. A note on this clone: Its antigen specificity is not known. No much larger clone is present one base from it, and per-base qualities are unavailable.

From a lookup of the germline V gene, CDR1 and CDR2 are SGHTA and FQGNSA. The CDR3 goes from the cysteine to the phenylalanine over 17 residues. Solely the CDR3 DNA is kept, with 51 bases framed from the first base. Clipping removes 2 bases from V and 0 bases from J, with 6 as the unmatched junction base count. To estimate absolute template abundance from read counts, synthetic TCR analog templates were spiked into each PCR. The immunoSEQ assay was used to amplify TCRbeta CDR3 regions from genomic DNA with bias-controlled V and J gene primers. Sequencing of rearranged TCRbeta segments was done at approximately 20X coverage. The original pipeline was this. Clustering was used to correct sequencing errors, and CDR3s were annotated against IMGT so that V, D and J genes could be assigned. Downstream analyses used only productive TCRbeta rearrangements and left out out-of-frame or stop-codon sequences. To compute clonality, Shannon entropy was normalized by the log of the number of unique productive sequences and then subtracted from one. Clones differing between time points or between blood and tumor were identified by Fisher's exact test with Benjamini-Hochberg correction at adjusted p below 0.01. TCRdb took this table from immuneACCESS and kept in-frame rearrangements with V and J called. Such tables lack part of the clones; where checked against another copy, unresolved V genes explain under half of the gap, and the rest is unexplained. V, J and clone size derive from that table, while D and trimming were established from the DNA sequence. In all, the sample holds some 45,000 clones, and about 88% of those were seen once. The biggest ten clones account for approximately 25% of the sample.

Overall study results and their limits: Because the sample size was small (n of about 30) and many of the analyses were exploratory, the results are meant to be hypothesis-generating. Improved progression-free and overall survival was found to be associated with pretreatment peripheral blood TCR clonality below the median. Patients with durable benefit showed greater expansion of tumor-associated TCR clones in peripheral blood 3 weeks after starting treatment (n of about 20, p = 0.022).

The sequence was obtained from a donor over 35 with urothelial cancer. This specimen was PBMCs, taken around atezolizumab (anti-PD-L1) treatment. The sequence joins TRBV7-2 to TRBJ2-3; 9 bases in the middle match TRBD2. The CDR3 region has the sequence CASSLRGLAGSTDTQYF. In nucleotides, the sequence is TGTGCCAGCAGCTTACGAGGGCTAGCGGGGAGCACAGATACGCAGTATTTT.